The 6 T cell receptor beta chains below come from one sample, sequenced in a study of blood T cell repertoires in COVID-19. Sequencing used immunoSEQ multiplex PCR; TCRdb keeps in-frame clones, though not all of them. The sample includes tens of thousands of clones, over 80% of them seen just once. The source material was peripheral blood. The receptor source for this set is a woman of 80 years or more with acute or convalescent COVID-19.

The chain links TRBV9 to TRBJ2-3; 9 bases map to TRBD2. The CDR3 totals 17 residues. V lost 3 bases, J lost 2 bases, and 10 bases stayed unmatched. Germline V lookup: CDR1 SGDLS, CDR2 YYNGEE. In DNA form, the CDR3 reads TGTGCCAGCAGCGACCTCCAGACTAGCGGCTACACAGATACGCAGTATTTT. Its protein product is CASSDLQTSGYTDTQYF.

The CDR3 loop is CASSLKRDETQYF. The CDR3 DNA reads as TGTGCCAGCAGCTTGAAGAGGGATGAGACCCAGTACTTC. V gene TRBV7-8 combines with J gene TRBJ2-5, with D possibly TRBD2 on 5 matching bases. Looked up from germline, CDR1 is SGHVS and CDR2 is FQNEAQ. This CDR3 spans 13 amino acids. Trimming took 3 bases from V and 5 from J, leaving 10 bases between them.

This rearrangement joins TRBV7-9 to TRBJ1-1, with D maybe TRBD1 (5 bases). This CDR3 has 12 residues. The V gene lost 8 bases and the J gene lost 5 bases, with 12 bases spanning the gap. The V gene's germline CDR1 is SEHNR and CDR2 FQNEAQ (reference sequence). The CDR3 sequence is CASGQGVTEAFF. The CDR3 DNA reads TGTGCCAGCGGCCAAGGGGTGACTGAAGCTTTCTTT. Variable domain in full (rest from reference TRBV7-9 and TRBJ1-1): DTGVSQNPRHKITKRGQNVTFRCDPISEHNRLYWYRQTLGQGPEFLTYFQNEAQLEKSRLLSDRFSAERPKGSFSTLEIQRTEQGDSAMYLCASGQGVTEAFFGQGTRLTVV.

The rearrangement uses TRBV9 and TRBJ2-7; 8 bases match TRBD2. V shed 0 bases, J shed 4 bases, and the junction held 3 bases outside the gene matches. Germline CDR1 is SGDLS and CDR2 is YYNGEE. The CDR3 covers 14 residues. The CDR3 DNA follows: TGTGCCAGCAGCGTAGCGTCGGGAGGGTACGAGCAGTACTTC. Protein: CASSVASGGYEQYF.

This rearrangement joins TRBV29-1 to TRBJ1-2; 9 positions agree with TRBD1. CDR1 is SQVTM, CDR2 ANQGSEA, per germline. V lost 1 base and J lost 2; bases outside the gene matches: 5. The CDR3 covers 15 residues. CDR3 sequence (DNA): TGCAGCGTTGAAGGGGGACAGGGACGAAACTATGGCTACACCTTC. This encodes CSVEGGQGRNYGYTF.

CDR3 in amino acids: CASSLAGGNTDTQYF. Here the CDR3 DNA reads TGTGCCAGCAGCTTAGCGGGAGGGAACACAGATACGCAGTATTTT. J is TRBJ2-3 and V is TRBV7-7; TRBD2 aligns across 7 bases. This CDR3 has 15 residues. V lost 0 bases to trimming and J lost 2 bases; unmatched junction nucleotides: 2. The germline gives CDR1 SSHAT, CDR2 FNYEAQ (reference sequence).